Listed below are T cell receptor beta chains from one sample, sequenced in a study of shared clonotypes between healthy human individuals. The repertoire was sequenced with immunoSEQ multiplex PCR; TCRdb's copy has only in-frame clones and lacks some. The sample consists of 450,000 to 500,000 clones, approximately 80% of them appearing once. The specimen was PBMCs. The receptor set was obtained from a woman in her 40s in good health. Some clones in this sample may be carry-over from other donors' samples. Both conserved end residues are part of each CDR3. D genes are given only for firm matches. Only some rows state a clone size, as once, few, many or a class for expanded clones.

size: NA
V: TRBV7-8
J: TRBJ2-7
D: TRBD1
CDR3: CASSSSGGRNEQYF
DNA: TGTGCCAGCAGCTCCTCAGGGGGCCGGAACGAGCAGTACTTC

size: NA
V: TRBV12-1
J: TRBJ1-2
D: NA
CDR3: CASSLGQDAHYGYTF
DNA: TGTGCCAGCAGCCTGGGACAGGATGCGCACTATGGCTACACCTTC

size: few
V: TRBV5-1
J: TRBJ2-1
D: NA
CDR3: CASSARTESNEQFF
DNA: TGCGCCAGCAGCGCCCGGACAGAGAGCAATGAGCAGTTCTTC

size: NA
V: TRBV28
J: TRBJ2-7
D: NA
CDR3: CASSLDYEQYF
DNA: TGTGCCAGCAGTTTGGACTACGAGCAGTACTTC

size: NA
V: TRBV29-1
J: TRBJ1-5
D: TRBD1
CDR3: CSALVRGGQPQHF
DNA: TGCAGCGCTCTAGTCAGGGGGGGACAGCCCCAGCATTTT

size: NA
V: TRBV1
J: TRBJ2-3
D: NA
CDR3: CTSSQDGLADTDTQYF
DNA: TGCACCAGCAGCCAAGATGGACTAGCAGACACAGATACGCAGTATTTT

size: many
V: TRBV30
J: TRBJ2-3
D: NA
CDR3: CAWSTASDTQYF
DNA: TGTGCCTGGAGTACCGCCTCAGATACGCAGTATTTT

size: NA
V: TRBV7-9
J: TRBJ1-2
D: TRBD1
CDR3: CASSLPGTAGHSNYGYTF
DNA: TGTGCCAGCAGCCTGCCCGGGACAGCGGGCCATTCTAACTATGGCTACACCTTC

size: NA
V: TRBV29-1
J: TRBJ2-4
D: TRBD1
CDR3: CSVIRQGRAKNIQYF
DNA: TGCAGCGTTATCCGACAGGGTCGGGCCAAAAACATTCAGTACTTC

size: NA
V: TRBV7-6
J: TRBJ1-3
D: NA
CDR3: CASSLEGSSGNTIYF
DNA: TGTGCCAGCAGCTTAGAAGGGTCCTCTGGAAACACCATATATTTT

size: once
V: TRBV11-2
J: TRBJ2-2
D: NA
CDR3: CASSLLRQRTNTGELFF
DNA: TGTGCCAGCAGCTTATTGCGGCAGAGGACGAACACCGGGGAGCTGTTTTTT

size: NA
V: TRBV30
J: TRBJ2-5
D: NA
CDR3: CAWSVSGGPETQYF
DNA: TGTGCCTGGAGTGTCTCAGGGGGGCCGGAGACCCAGTACTTC

size: NA
V: TRBV4-3
J: TRBJ2-7
D: NA
CDR3: CASSQDHGSGAYEQYF
DNA: TGCGCCAGCAGCCAAGATCATGGTAGCGGAGCCTACGAGCAGTACTTC

size: NA
V: TRBV13
J: TRBJ1-3
D: NA
CDR3: CASSLVFRRGSGNTIYF
DNA: TGTGCCAGCAGCTTAGTATTCCGGCGCGGCTCTGGAAACACCATATATTTT

size: NA
V: TRBV5-1
J: TRBJ1-4
D: NA
CDR3: CASRQDSTNEKLFF
DNA: TGCGCCAGCAGACAAGACAGTACTAATGAAAAACTGTTTTTT

size: NA
V: TRBV7-2
J: TRBJ2-1
D: TRBD2
CDR3: CASSLGRASGNRQFF
DNA: TGTGCCAGCAGCTTAGGTCGGGCTAGCGGGAATAGGCAGTTCTTC

size: NA
V: TRBV7-2
J: TRBJ2-1
D: NA
CDR3: CASSLVRTVSYNEQFF
DNA: TGTGCCAGCAGCTTAGTTCGGACAGTCTCCTACAATGAGCAGTTCTTC

size: NA
V: TRBV7-9
J: TRBJ1-2
D: TRBD1
CDR3: CASSLATQGPYGYTF
DNA: TGTGCCAGCAGCTTAGCGACACAGGGGCCCTATGGCTACACCTTC

size: NA
V: TRBV30
J: TRBJ2-5
D: NA
CDR3: CAWTLEGTQYF
DNA: TGTGCCTGGACCCTCGAAGGGACCCAGTACTTC

size: NA
V: TRBV15
J: TRBJ1-5
D: NA
CDR3: CATGGYSNQPQHF
DNA: TGTGCCACCGGGGGGTATAGCAATCAGCCCCAGCATTTT

size: NA
V: TRBV5-1
J: TRBJ2-3
D: NA
CDR3: CASSWQGVPDTQYF
DNA: TGCGCCAGCAGCTGGCAGGGTGTACCAGATACGCAGTATTTT

size: NA
V: TRBV30
J: TRBJ1-1
D: NA
CDR3: CAWSFFLGTEAFF
DNA: TGTGCCTGGAGCTTTTTCTTAGGCACTGAAGCTTTCTTT

size: NA
V: TRBV5-1
J: TRBJ1-2
D: NA
CDR3: CASSGRDTSPLGYTF
DNA: TGCGCCAGCAGCGGGCGGGACACGTCGCCTTTAGGCTACACCTTC

size: NA
V: TRBV7-3
J: TRBJ2-3
D: NA
CDR3: CASSLATSGADTQYF
DNA: TGTGCCAGCAGCTTAGCCACCTCCGGAGCAGATACGCAGTATTTT

size: NA
V: TRBV7-6
J: TRBJ1-1
D: NA
CDR3: CASSLTEWQTMNTEAFF
DNA: TGTGCCAGCAGCTTAACCGAATGGCAGACTATGAACACTGAAGCTTTCTTT

size: few
V: TRBV29-1
J: TRBJ2-7
D: TRBD1
CDR3: CSVGGASDRGSYEQYF
DNA: TGCAGCGTTGGGGGAGCATCGGACAGGGGGTCCTACGAGCAGTACTTC

size: NA
V: TRBV18
J: TRBJ1-2
D: TRBD1
CDR3: CASSPPGRGPDYGYTF
DNA: TGTGCCAGCTCACCACCGGGCAGGGGGCCCGACTATGGCTACACCTTC

size: few
V: TRBV5-1
J: TRBJ2-7
D: TRBD1
CDR3: CASSPEGQATYEQYF
DNA: TGCGCCAGCAGCCCGGAGGGACAGGCAACCTACGAGCAGTACTTC

size: NA
V: TRBV19
J: TRBJ2-2
D: NA
CDR3: CASSPWASSGELFF
DNA: TGTGCCAGTAGCCCGTGGGCCTCAAGCGGGGAGCTGTTTTTT